The clone carrying this TCR beta chain has at least ten counts. What it binds is unknown. For TCRbeta, the library was prepared with unique molecular identifiers. TCRdb reprocessed the PCR reads with MiXCR, giving one entry per CDR3 protein. Altogether roughly 280,000 distinct CDR3 sequences are present, 11% being singletons, with the ten largest covering around 20%. These data belong to a study of T-cell reconstitution after alpha-beta-depleted transplantation in children. Study conclusions and caveats: At one year after transplant, newly produced T cells mostly accounted for T-cell counts and diversity. Expanded graft clones, several hundred of them, were reportedly the source of alpha-beta T cells about two months after transplant.

The CDR3 has 16 residues. V trimming: 6 bases; J trimming: 1 base; junction bases outside the gene matches: 11. Looked up from germline, CDR1 is SGHTA and CDR2 is FQGNSA. V and J are TRBV7-2 and TRBJ2-7; 8 bases fit TRBD1. The source is a male patient between 2 and 10 years old who had a stem cell transplant for chronic granulomatous disease, so the T cells may come from the graft donor. Material: peripheral blood, obtained 180 days after TCRalphabeta/CD19-depleted stem cell transplant. The CDR3 DNA is TGTGCCAGCAGTCCATCCTCCGGGACAGGTTCCTACGAGCAGTACTTC. Translated, it gives CASSPSSGTGSYEQYF. Complete variable domain (other parts from reference TRBV7-2 and TRBJ2-7): GAGVSQSPSNKVTEKGKDVELRCDPISGHTALYWYRQSLGQGLEFLIYFQGNSAPDKSGLPSDRFSAERTGGSVSTLTIQRTQQEDSAVYLCASSPSSGTGSYEQYFGPGTRLTVT.